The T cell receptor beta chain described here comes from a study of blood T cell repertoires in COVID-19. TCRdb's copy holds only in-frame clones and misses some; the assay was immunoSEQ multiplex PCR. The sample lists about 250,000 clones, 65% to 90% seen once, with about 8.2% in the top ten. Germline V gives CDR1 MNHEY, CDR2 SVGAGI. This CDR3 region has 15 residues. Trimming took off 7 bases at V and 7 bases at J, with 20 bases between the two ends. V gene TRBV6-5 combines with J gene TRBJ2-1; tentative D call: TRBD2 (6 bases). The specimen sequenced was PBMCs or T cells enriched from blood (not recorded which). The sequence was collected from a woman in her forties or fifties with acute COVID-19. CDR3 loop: CASNRQRATRNEQFF. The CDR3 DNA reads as TGTGCCAGCAACAGGCAGCGGGCGACTCGGAATGAGCAGTTCTTC.